The rows below give T cell receptor beta chains drawn from one sample of a study of glioma-infiltrating T cells after dendritic cell vaccination. The method was immunoSEQ multiplex PCR; TCRdb's version includes in-frame clones alone and lacks a portion of them. Of about 73,000 clones listed, about four fifths were seen once; the top ten hold about 2%. Sequencing was performed on blood, taken before dendritic cell vaccination. The receptors come from a human donor with glioblastoma. Both conserved end residues are part of each CDR3. D genes are given only for firm matches. Size is omitted from some rows. Given values are once, few, many or a class for expanded clones.

V	D	J	size	CDR3	DNA
TRBV11-2	-	TRBJ2-1	-	CASSLRGGYEQFF	TGTGCCAGCAGCTTAAGGGGAGGTTATGAGCAGTTCTTC
TRBV2	-	TRBJ2-6	-	CASSGTSGANVLTF	TGTGCCAGCAGCGGTACCTCTGGGGCCAACGTCCTGACTTTC
TRBV28	-	TRBJ1-1	-	CASTGAGEAFF	TGTGCCAGCACAGGGGCCGGAGAAGCTTTCTTT
TRBV18	TRBD1	TRBJ1-5	-	CASSPGQGAGRDNQPQHF	TGTGCCAGCTCACCTGGGCAGGGGGCCGGCAGAGACAATCAGCCCCAGCATTTT
TRBV27	TRBD2	TRBJ2-4	-	CASSLSLAVKNIQYF	TGTGCCAGCAGTTTATCGCTAGCGGTTAAAAACATTCAGTACTTC
TRBV5-1	-	TRBJ1-6	-	CASSLVGGYGSPLRF	TGCGCCAGCAGCTTGGTTGGCGGTTACGGTTCACCCCTCCGCTTT
TRBV6-5	TRBD1	TRBJ2-7	-	CASHDRGHEQYF	TGTGCCAGCCACGACAGGGGCCACGAGCAGTACTTC
TRBV19	TRBD1	TRBJ2-2	-	CASSIAGTGVNTGELFF	TGTGCCAGTAGTATAGCTGGTACAGGGGTGAACACCGGGGAGCTGTTTTTT
TRBV18	-	TRBJ2-2	-	CASSPALQGDGTGELFF	TGTGCCAGCTCACCAGCTCTACAGGGCGACGGCACCGGGGAGCTGTTTTTT
TRBV11-2	-	TRBJ1-2	-	CASSLDRQQGWNGYTF	TGTGCCAGCAGCTTAGATCGTCAACAGGGTTGGAATGGCTACACCTTC
TRBV5-1	-	TRBJ2-5	few	CASSLGAGTGETQYF	TGCGCCAGCAGCTTGGGGGCGGGTACGGGAGAGACCCAGTACTTC
TRBV7-8	-	TRBJ1-3	-	CASSLWAETPSTIYF	TGTGCCAGCAGCTTATGGGCAGAGACCCCTTCCACCATATATTTT
TRBV9	-	TRBJ2-1	once	CASSPTQGSNEQFF	TGTGCCAGCAGCCCCACGCAGGGAAGCAATGAGCAGTTCTTC
TRBV4-2	TRBD1	TRBJ2-7	-	CASSQGVGQGAYEQYF	TGTGCCAGCAGCCAAGGAGTCGGACAGGGGGCTTACGAGCAGTACTTC
TRBV27	-	TRBJ1-1	once	CASSRPRGTGNTEAFF	TGTGCCAGCAGCCGACCCCGCGGGACGGGGAACACTGAAGCTTTCTTT
TRBV9	-	TRBJ2-3	few	CASSVDPGATDTQYF	TGTGCCAGCAGCGTAGATCCGGGAGCCACAGATACGCAGTATTTT
TRBV2	-	TRBJ1-1	-	CASRDTHTEAFF	TGTGCCAGCAGGGACACCCACACTGAAGCTTTCTTT
TRBV6-6	-	TRBJ2-7	-	CASSYALDSYEQYF	TGTGCCAGCAGTTATGCCCTGGACAGCTACGAGCAGTACTTC
TRBV14	-	TRBJ1-5	-	CASSLTGSQPQHF	TGTGCCAGCAGCCTAACAGGGAGTCAGCCCCAGCATTTT
TRBV7-6	TRBD2	TRBJ2-1	-	CASSGVGAGYDEQFF	TGTGCCAGCAGCGGTGTGGGAGCGGGGTACGATGAGCAGTTCTTC
TRBV13	-	TRBJ2-7	-	CASSPGPQTTESYEQYF	TGTGCCAGCAGCCCAGGACCCCAAACGACAGAGTCCTACGAGCAGTACTTC
TRBV5-6	TRBD2	TRBJ2-7	-	CASSRLALYEQYF	TGTGCCAGCAGCCGACTAGCGCTCTACGAGCAGTACTTC
TRBV5-6	TRBD1	TRBJ1-4	-	CASSRTGVEKLFF	TGTGCCAGCAGTCGGACAGGGGTTGAAAAACTGTTTTTT
TRBV27	-	TRBJ1-1	-	CASSFRVDSEAFF	TGTGCCAGCAGTTTCAGGGTTGACTCTGAAGCTTTCTTT
TRBV5-1	TRBD1	TRBJ1-1	-	CASSRTTGTNTEAFF	TGCGCCAGCAGCAGGACGACAGGGACGAACACTGAAGCTTTCTTT
TRBV5-4	TRBD2	TRBJ2-6	-	CASSPTSGGASGANVLTF	TGTGCCAGCAGCCCGACTAGCGGGGGGGCGTCAGGGGCCAACGTCCTGACTTTC
TRBV2	-	TRBJ2-3	-	CASRGGWDSTDTQYF	TGTGCCAGCAGGGGCGGGTGGGATAGCACAGATACGCAGTATTTT
TRBV4-2	TRBD2	TRBJ2-1	-	CASSQDRTSRNEQFF	TGTGCCAGCAGCCAAGATCGGACTAGCCGCAATGAGCAGTTCTTC
TRBV7-9	-	TRBJ2-2	-	CASSSYRYTGELFF	TGTGCCAGCAGCTCATACAGATATACCGGGGAGCTGTTTTTT
TRBV5-8	-	TRBJ1-1	-	CASSPDVGRNTEAFF	TGTGCCAGCAGCCCGGACGTGGGGAGGAACACTGAAGCTTTCTTT
TRBV5-4	TRBD2	TRBJ2-3	-	CASSLRASGTSTDTQYF	TGTGCCAGCAGCTTGAGGGCTAGCGGGACGAGCACAGATACGCAGTATTTT
TRBV4-1	TRBD1	TRBJ1-1	-	CASSQGQGGTEAFF	TGCGCCAGCAGCCAAGGACAGGGCGGCACTGAAGCTTTCTTT
TRBV5-4	TRBD1	TRBJ2-2	-	CASEDRGLTGELFF	TGTGCCAGCGAGGACAGGGGGCTAACCGGGGAGCTGTTTTTT
TRBV2	-	TRBJ1-2	-	CASTEGFYGYTF	TGTGCCAGCACGGAGGGCTTCTATGGCTACACCTTC
TRBV19	TRBD1	TRBJ1-2	-	CASSETGVNYGYTF	TGTGCCAGTAGTGAGACAGGGGTTAACTATGGCTACACCTTC
TRBV2	-	TRBJ1-2	-	CASSDPRYGYTF	TGTGCCAGCAGTGACCCTAGGTATGGCTACACCTTC
TRBV7-9	-	TRBJ2-5	-	CASSLSQGKTQYF	TGTGCCAGCAGCTTGAGCCAGGGGAAAACCCAGTACTTC
TRBV19	TRBD2	TRBJ2-1	-	CASSTSGTSAREQFF	TGTGCCAGTAGTACTTCCGGGACTAGCGCTCGCGAGCAGTTCTTC
TRBV6-1	-	TRBJ1-2	few	CASRPRPDRTYGYTF	TGTGCCAGCAGACCTAGGCCCGACAGAACCTATGGCTACACCTTC
TRBV19	-	TRBJ2-2	-	CASTPGVWTGELFF	TGTGCCAGTACCCCAGGGGTATGGACCGGGGAGCTGTTTTTT